This T cell receptor (beta chain) stems from a study of T-cell reconstitution after alpha-beta-depleted transplantation in children. Unique molecular identifiers were used in preparing the TCRbeta library. TCRdb re-analysed the PCR reads in MiXCR, keeping a single row per CDR3 protein. The sample lists 420,000 or so distinct CDR3 sequences; under 13% were seen once. This clonotype has more than one count but fewer than ten. The CDR3 runs 14 residues. Germline lookup yields CDR1 SGHVS and CDR2 FQNEAQ. V was clipped by 2 bases and J by 5 bases, with 9 bases between them. The TCR sequence derives from a human donor who donated a stem cell graft to a child with acute myeloid leukemia. V is TRBV7-8 and J is TRBJ2-2; D not resolved. Sequenced material: PBMCs from the stem cell graft donor, taken from the stem cell graft. The CDR3 reads CASSLNRVTGELFF. CDR3 sequence (DNA): TGTGCCAGCAGCTTAAACAGAGTTACCGGGGAGCTGTTTTTT.